This TCR beta chain was documented in a study of cytomegalovirus exposure and HLA in healthy donors. The study ran its PCR with 60 Vbeta and 13 Jbeta primers. Sequencing was performed with immunoSEQ multiplex PCR; in TCRdb, only in-frame clones are kept and a portion is missing. The sample has around 190,000 clones, more than 65% seen once; the top ten hold roughly 3.6%. The germline CDR1 and CDR2 sequences are LNHDA and SQIVND (reference sequence). The CDR3 covers 15 residues. V lost 6 bases and J lost 10; bases outside the gene matches: 10. Note on this clone: Its antigen is unidentified.

Overall study findings and caveats: CMV serostatus was the only immune exposure information that was available.

What was sequenced was PBMCs. This sequence was found in a man in his forties or fifties in good health and CMV-seropositive. This sequence joins TRBV19 and TRBJ1-6; 9 positions agree with TRBD1. The DNA for the CDR3 is TGTGCCAGTAGGCCGGGACAGGGCCAATACTCACCCCTCCACTTT. This sequence encodes CASRPGQGQYSPLHF. Together with reference TRBV19 and TRBJ1-6, the CDR3 gives the full variable domain: DGGITQSPKYLFRKEGQNVTLSCEQNLNHDAMYWYRQDPGQGLRLIYYSQIVNDFQKGDIAEGYSVSREKKESFPLTVTSAQKNPTAFYLCASRPGQGQYSPLHFGNGTRLTVT.